One TCR beta chain is described in this entry. Its antigen remains unknown. Per germline, CDR1 KGHSH and CDR2 LQKENI. The CDR3 spans 14 residues. Trimming removed 10 bases at V and 0 bases at J, with 10 bases between. The source of the sample is a study of cytotoxic CD8 clonotypes in ibrutinib-treated CLL. Across the whole study: Following treatment for a median roughly 12 months, range 6 to 36, response samples were then taken. Overall study findings and caveats: Rising at ibrutinib response, clonality subsequently fell back toward baseline at progression.

Measured with immunoSEQ multiplex PCR; TCRdb has only the in-frame clones, and not every one. The profile shows roughly 150,000 clones, roughly four fifths of them singletons. The input for sequencing was PBMCs, taken after 24 months of ibrutinib treatment. The receptor was derived from a human donor with chronic lymphocytic leukemia. The chain is built from TRBV18 and TRBJ2-6, with a possible D match to TRBD1 (6 bases). The CDR3 reads CATKGGSGANVLTF. DNA for the CDR3: TGTGCCACCAAAGGGGGCTCTGGGGCCAACGTCCTGACTTTC.